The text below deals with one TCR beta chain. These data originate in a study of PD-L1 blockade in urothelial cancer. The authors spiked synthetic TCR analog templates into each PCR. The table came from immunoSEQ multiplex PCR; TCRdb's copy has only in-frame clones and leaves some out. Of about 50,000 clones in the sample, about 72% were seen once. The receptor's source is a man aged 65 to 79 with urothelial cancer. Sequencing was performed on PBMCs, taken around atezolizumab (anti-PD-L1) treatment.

CDR3 protein: CASSQDVGTGGTDTQYF. The CDR3 DNA follows: TGCGCCAGCAGCCAAGATGTTGGAACGGGGGGCACAGATACGCAGTATTTT. The V gene is TRBV4-3, the J gene TRBJ2-3, with D perhaps matching TRBD2 (6 bases). Looked up from germline, CDR1 is LGHNA and CDR2 is YSLEER. V was shortened by 0 bases and J by 1 base, with 14 bases between the two germline ends. The CDR3 consists of 17 residues.